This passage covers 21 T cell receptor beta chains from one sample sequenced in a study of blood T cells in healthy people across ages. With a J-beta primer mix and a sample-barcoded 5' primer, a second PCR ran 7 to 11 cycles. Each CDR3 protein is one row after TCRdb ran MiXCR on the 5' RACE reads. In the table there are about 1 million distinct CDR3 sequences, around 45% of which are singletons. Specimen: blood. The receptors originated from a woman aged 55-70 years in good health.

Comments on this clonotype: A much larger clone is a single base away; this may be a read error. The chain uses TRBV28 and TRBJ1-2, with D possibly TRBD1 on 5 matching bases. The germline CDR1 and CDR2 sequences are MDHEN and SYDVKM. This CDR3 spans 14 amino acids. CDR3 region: CASNLTGTNYGYTF. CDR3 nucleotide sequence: TGTGCCAGCAATTTAACAGGCACTAACTATGGCTACACCTTC.

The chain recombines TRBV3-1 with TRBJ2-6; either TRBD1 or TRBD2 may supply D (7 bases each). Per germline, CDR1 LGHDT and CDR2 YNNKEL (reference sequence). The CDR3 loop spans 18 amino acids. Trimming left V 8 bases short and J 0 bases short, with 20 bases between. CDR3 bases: TGTGCCAGCCACGGGGGGACAGCATCTTTCTCTGGGGCCAACGTCCTGACTTTC. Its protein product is CASHGGTASFSGANVLTF.

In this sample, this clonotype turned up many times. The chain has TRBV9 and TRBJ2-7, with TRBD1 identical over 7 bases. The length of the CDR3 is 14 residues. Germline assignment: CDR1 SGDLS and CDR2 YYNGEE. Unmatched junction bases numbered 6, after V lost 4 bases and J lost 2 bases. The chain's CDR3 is CASSPTQGTYEQYF. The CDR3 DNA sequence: TGTGCCAGCAGCCCCACACAGGGGACCTACGAGCAGTACTTC.

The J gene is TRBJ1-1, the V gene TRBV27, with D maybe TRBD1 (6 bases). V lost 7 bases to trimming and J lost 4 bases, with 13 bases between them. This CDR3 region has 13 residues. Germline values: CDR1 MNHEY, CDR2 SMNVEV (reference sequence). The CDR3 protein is CASKLLGGTEAFF. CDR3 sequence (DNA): TGTGCCAGCAAGCTCTTAGGGGGCACTGAAGCTTTCTTT.

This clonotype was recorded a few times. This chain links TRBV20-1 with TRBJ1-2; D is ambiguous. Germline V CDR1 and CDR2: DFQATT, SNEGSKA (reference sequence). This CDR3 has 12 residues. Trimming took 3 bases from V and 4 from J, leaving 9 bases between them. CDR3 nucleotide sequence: TGCAGTGCTAGGGGCGGAGTCTATGGCTACACCTTC. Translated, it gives CSARGGVYGYTF.

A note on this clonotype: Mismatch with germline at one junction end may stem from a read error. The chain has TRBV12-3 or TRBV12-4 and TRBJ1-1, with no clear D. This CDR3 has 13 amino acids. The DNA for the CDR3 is TGTGCCTGCAGTTTGGGCCCTGACACTGAAGCTTTATTT. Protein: CACSLGPDTEALF.

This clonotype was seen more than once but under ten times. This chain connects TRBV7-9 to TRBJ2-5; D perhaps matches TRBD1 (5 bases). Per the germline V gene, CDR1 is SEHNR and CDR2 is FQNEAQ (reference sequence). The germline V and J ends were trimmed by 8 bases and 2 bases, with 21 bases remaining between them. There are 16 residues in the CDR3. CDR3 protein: CASVPGWRQPQETQYF. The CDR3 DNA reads TGTGCCAGCGTGCCAGGTTGGCGACAGCCTCAAGAGACCCAGTACTTC. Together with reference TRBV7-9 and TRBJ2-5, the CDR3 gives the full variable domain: DTGVSQNPRHKITKRGQNVTFRCDPISEHNRLYWYRQTLGQGPEFLTYFQNEAQLEKSRLLSDRFSAERPKGSFSTLEIQRTEQGDSAMYLCASVPGWRQPQETQYFGPGTRLLVL.

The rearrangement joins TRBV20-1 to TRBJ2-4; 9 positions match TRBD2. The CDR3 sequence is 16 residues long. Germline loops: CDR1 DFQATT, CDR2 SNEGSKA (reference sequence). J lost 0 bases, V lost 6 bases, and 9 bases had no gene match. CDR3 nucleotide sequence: TGCAGTGCCGAGACGGCGGGAGGGTTAGCCAAAAACATTCAGTACTTC. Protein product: CSAETAGGLAKNIQYF.

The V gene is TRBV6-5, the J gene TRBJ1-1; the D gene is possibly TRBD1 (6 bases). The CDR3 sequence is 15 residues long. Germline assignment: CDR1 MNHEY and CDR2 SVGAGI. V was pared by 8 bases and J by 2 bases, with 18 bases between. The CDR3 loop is CASVNHNRDNTEAFF. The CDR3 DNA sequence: TGTGCCAGCGTTAATCATAACAGGGATAACACTGAAGCTTTCTTT.

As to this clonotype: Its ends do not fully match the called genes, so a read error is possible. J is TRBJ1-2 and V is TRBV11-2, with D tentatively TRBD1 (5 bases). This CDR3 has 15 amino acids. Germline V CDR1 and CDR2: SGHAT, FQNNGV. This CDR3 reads CASSLDSTSNYGYTF. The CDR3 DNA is TGTGCCAGCAGCCTAGACAGCACCTCTAACTATGGCTACACCTTC.

The CDR3 here is CASSGDPRGNEQFF. CDR3 sequence (DNA): TGTGCCAGCAGCGGGGACCCCAGGGGGAATGAGCAGTTCTTC. The chain couples TRBV6-2 or TRBV6-3 to TRBJ2-1; 7 bases line up with TRBD1. V lost 6 bases and J lost 7; bases outside the gene matches: 9. Germline assignment: CDR1 MNHEY and CDR2 SVGEGT. This CDR3 contains 14 residues.

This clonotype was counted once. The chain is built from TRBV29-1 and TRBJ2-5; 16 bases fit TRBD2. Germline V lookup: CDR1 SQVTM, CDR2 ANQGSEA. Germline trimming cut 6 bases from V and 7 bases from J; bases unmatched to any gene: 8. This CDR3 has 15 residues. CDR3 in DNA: TGCAGCGTGGATAGGGGACTAGCGGGAGGGGGGACCCAGTACTTC. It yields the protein CSVDRGLAGGGTQYF.

The CDR3 spells CASSLLTSDNEQFF. For the CDR3, the DNA is TGTGCCAGCAGCTTGCTTACTAGCGACAATGAGCAGTTCTTC. The gene calls are TRBV7-3 and TRBJ2-1; 7 nucleotides align to TRBD2. The CDR3 spans 14 residues. V dropped 3 bases and J dropped 5; count of bases not matched to a gene: 4. Germline-derived CDR1 and CDR2 are SGHTA and FQGTGA.

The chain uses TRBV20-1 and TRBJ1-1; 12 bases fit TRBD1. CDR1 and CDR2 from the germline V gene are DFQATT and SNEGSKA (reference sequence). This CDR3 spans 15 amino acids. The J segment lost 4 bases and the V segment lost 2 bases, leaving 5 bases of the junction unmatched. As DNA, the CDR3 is TGCAGTGCTAGACCGGGACAGGGGGCTTTCACTGAAGCTTTCTTT. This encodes CSARPGQGAFTEAFF.

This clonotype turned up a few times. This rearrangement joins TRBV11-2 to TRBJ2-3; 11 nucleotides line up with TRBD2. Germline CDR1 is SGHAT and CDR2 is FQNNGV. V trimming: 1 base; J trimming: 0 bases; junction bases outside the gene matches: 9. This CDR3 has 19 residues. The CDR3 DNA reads TGTGCCAGCAGCTTAGCGGGGCTAGCGGGAGGAGTTAGCACAGATACGCAGTATTTT. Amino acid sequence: CASSLAGLAGGVSTDTQYF.

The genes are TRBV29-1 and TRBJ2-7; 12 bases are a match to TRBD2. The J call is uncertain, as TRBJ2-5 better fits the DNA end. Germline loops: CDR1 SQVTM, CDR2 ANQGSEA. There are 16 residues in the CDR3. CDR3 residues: CSVEEGLAGGSGTQYF. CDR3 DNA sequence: TGCAGCGTTGAAGAAGGGCTAGCGGGAGGGTCCGGGACCCAGTACTTC.

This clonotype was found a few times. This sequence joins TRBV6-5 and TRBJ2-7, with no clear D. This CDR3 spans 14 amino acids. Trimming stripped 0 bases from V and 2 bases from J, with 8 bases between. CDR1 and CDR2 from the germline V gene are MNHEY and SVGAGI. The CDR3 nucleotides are TGTGCCAGCAGTTACTCGGGCCGAACCTACGAGCAGTACTTC. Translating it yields CASSYSGRTYEQYF.

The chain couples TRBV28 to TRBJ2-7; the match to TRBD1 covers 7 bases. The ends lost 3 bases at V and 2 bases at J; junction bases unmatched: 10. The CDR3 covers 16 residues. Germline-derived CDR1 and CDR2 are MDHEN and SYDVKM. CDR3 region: CASSFFATGTAYEQYF. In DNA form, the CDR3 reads TGTGCCAGCAGTTTTTTCGCAACCGGGACAGCCTACGAGCAGTACTTC.

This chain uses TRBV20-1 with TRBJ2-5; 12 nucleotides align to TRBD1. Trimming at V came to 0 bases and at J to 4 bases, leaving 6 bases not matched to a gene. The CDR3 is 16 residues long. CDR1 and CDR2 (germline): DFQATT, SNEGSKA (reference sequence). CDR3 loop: CSARDPGTGGPETQYF. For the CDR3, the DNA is TGCAGTGCTAGAGATCCCGGGACAGGGGGCCCAGAGACCCAGTACTTC.

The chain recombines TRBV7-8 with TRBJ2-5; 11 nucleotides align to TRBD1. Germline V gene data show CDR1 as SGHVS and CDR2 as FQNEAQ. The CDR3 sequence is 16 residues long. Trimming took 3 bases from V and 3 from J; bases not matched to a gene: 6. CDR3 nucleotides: TGTGCCAGCAGCTTGACCGGGACAGGGGGAAAAGAGACCCAGTACTTC. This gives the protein CASSLTGTGGKETQYF.

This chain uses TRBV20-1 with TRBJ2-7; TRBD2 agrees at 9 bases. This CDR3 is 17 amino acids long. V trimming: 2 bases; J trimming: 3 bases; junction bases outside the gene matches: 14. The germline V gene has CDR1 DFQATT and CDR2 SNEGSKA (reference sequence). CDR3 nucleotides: TGCAGTGCTAGAAGTTACTCCGGAGGTAGCGGGAGCTACGAGCAGTACTTC. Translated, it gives CSARSYSGGSGSYEQYF.